Listed below are T cell receptor beta chains from one sample, sequenced in a study of T-cell reconstitution after alpha-beta-depleted transplantation in children. A single record per CDR3 protein comes from TCRdb applying MiXCR to the PCR reads. The table shows some 43,000 distinct CDR3 sequences, with about 9% occurring only once. This sample comprised PBMCs, mostly from graft donor cells, obtained 60 days after TCRalphabeta/CD19-depleted stem cell transplant. The source of these receptors is a male patient between 2 and 10 years old who had a stem cell transplant for chronic granulomatous disease, so the T cells may come from the graft donor. CDR3s include the opening cysteine and the closing phenylalanine or tryptophan. D genes are given only for firm matches. Clone sizes are given selectively: once, few, many, or a class where the clone is expanded.

j_call: TRBJ2-5; d_call: TRBD1; v_call: TRBV6-1; clone_size: -; cdr3_nt: TGTGCCAGCAGTCCGCTTCCCGGGACAGGGGGTACGACCCAGTACTTC; cdr3_aa: CASSPLPGTGGTTQYF
j_call: TRBJ2-5; d_call: TRBD1; v_call: TRBV20-1; clone_size: -; cdr3_nt: TGCAGTGCTAGGGGCGAACAGGGGGCGCGGCGTGAGACCCAGTACTTC; cdr3_aa: CSARGEQGARRETQYF
j_call: TRBJ2-5; d_call: -; v_call: TRBV7-9; clone_size: few; cdr3_nt: TGTGCCAGCACCCCCGGGATCTTAGGGATTCAAGAGACCCAGTACTTC; cdr3_aa: CASTPGILGIQETQYF
j_call: TRBJ1-6; d_call: TRBD1; v_call: TRBV20-1; clone_size: many; cdr3_nt: TGCAGTGCTAACAGGGGTTTTGATTCACCCCTCCACTTT; cdr3_aa: CSANRGFDSPLHF
j_call: TRBJ2-1; d_call: -; v_call: TRBV9; clone_size: many; cdr3_nt: TGTGCCAGCAGCGTGGAAAATCCGGGACACCTCGTCCATGAGCAGTTCTTC; cdr3_aa: CASSVENPGHLVHEQFF
j_call: TRBJ2-1; d_call: -; v_call: TRBV20-1; clone_size: -; cdr3_nt: TGCAGCGGCCACCGGGACCGGACCCCGTATAGCAATGAGCAGTTCTTC; cdr3_aa: CSGHRDRTPYSNEQFF
j_call: TRBJ2-6; d_call: -; v_call: TRBV28; clone_size: -; cdr3_nt: TGTGCCAGCAGTATCGGGACAAGTTCCTCTGGGGCCAACGTCCTGACTTTC; cdr3_aa: CASSIGTSSSGANVLTF
j_call: TRBJ1-4; d_call: TRBD1; v_call: TRBV6-1; clone_size: -; cdr3_nt: TGTGCCTCTCAGTTCGGGAGGGGGCGGTCTAATGAAAAACTGTTTTTT; cdr3_aa: CASQFGRGRSNEKLFF
j_call: TRBJ1-6; d_call: -; v_call: TRBV20-1; clone_size: few; cdr3_nt: TGCAGTGCTAGATTGCTGGGATATAATTCACCCCTCCACTTT; cdr3_aa: CSARLLGYNSPLHF
j_call: TRBJ2-1; d_call: TRBD2; v_call: TRBV29-1; clone_size: many; cdr3_nt: TGCAGCGTTGGGTCTAGCGGACCCTACAATGAGCAGTTCTTC; cdr3_aa: CSVGSSGPYNEQFF
j_call: TRBJ1-5; d_call: TRBD1; v_call: TRBV2; clone_size: many; cdr3_nt: TGTGCCAGCAGTGGGGACAGGGGATTGTCCCTCGGGAGTCAGCCCCAGCATTTT; cdr3_aa: CASSGDRGLSLGSQPQHF
j_call: TRBJ2-7; d_call: -; v_call: TRBV18; clone_size: many; cdr3_nt: TGTGCCAGCTCACCGGACGGAGGGTACGAGCAGTACTTC; cdr3_aa: CASSPDGGYEQYF